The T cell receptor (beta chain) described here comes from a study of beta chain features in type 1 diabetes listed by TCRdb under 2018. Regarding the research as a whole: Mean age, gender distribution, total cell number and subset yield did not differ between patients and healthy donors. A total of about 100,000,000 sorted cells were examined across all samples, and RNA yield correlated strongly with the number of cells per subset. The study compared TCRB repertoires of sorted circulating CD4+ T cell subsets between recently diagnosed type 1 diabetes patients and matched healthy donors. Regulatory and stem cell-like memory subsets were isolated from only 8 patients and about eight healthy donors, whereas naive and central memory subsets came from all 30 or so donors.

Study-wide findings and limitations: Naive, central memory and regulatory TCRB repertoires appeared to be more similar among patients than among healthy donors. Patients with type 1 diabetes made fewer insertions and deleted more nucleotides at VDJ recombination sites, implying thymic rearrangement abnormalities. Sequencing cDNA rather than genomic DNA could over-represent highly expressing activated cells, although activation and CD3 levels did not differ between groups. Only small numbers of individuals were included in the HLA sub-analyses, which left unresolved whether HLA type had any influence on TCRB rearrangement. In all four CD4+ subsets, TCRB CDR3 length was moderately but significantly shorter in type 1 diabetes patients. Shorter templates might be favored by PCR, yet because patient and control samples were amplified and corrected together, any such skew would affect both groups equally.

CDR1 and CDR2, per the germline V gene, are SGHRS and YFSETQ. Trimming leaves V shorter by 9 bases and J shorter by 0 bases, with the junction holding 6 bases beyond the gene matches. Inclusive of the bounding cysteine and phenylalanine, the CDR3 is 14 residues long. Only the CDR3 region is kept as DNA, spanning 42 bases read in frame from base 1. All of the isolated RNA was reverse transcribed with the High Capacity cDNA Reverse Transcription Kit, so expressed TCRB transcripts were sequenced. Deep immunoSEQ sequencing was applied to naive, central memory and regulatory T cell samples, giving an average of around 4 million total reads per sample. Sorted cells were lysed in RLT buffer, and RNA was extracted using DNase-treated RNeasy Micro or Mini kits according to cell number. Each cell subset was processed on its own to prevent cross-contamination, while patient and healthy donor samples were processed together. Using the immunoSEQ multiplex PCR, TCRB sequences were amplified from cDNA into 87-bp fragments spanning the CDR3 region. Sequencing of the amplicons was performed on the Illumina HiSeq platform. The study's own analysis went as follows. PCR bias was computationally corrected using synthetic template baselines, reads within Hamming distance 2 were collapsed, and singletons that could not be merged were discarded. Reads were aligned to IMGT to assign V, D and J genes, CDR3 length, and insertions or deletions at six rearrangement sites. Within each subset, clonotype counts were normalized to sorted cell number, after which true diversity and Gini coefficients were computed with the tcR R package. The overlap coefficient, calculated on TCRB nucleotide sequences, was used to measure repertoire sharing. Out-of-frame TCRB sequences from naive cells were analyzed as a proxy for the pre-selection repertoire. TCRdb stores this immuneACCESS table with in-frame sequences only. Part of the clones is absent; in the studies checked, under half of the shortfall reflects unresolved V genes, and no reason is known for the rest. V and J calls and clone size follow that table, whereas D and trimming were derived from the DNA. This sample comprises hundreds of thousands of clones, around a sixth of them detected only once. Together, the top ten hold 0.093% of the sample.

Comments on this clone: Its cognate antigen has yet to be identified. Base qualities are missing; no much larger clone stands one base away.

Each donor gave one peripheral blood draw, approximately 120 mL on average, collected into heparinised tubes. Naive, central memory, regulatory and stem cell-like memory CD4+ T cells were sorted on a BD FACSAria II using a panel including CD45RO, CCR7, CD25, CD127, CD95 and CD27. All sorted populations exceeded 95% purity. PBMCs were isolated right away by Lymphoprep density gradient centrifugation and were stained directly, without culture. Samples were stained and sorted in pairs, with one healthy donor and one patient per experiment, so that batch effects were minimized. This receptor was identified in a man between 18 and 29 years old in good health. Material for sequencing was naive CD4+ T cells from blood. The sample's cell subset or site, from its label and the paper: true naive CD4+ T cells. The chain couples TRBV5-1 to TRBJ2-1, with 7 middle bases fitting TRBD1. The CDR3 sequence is CATPGQISYNEQFF. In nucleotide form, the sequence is TGCGCCACTCCGGGACAGATCTCCTACAATGAGCAGTTCTTC.